The present TCR beta chain was sequenced within a study of early T cells in non-severe SARS-CoV-2 infection. This clonotype was picked up a small number of times. The antigen is not known. TCRdb re-analysed the 5' RACE reads in MiXCR, keeping a single row per CDR3 protein. Among 85,000 to 95,000 distinct CDR3 sequences, about 15% were seen once, and the ten largest hold about 0.59%. V was pared by 0 bases and J by 11 bases, with 9 bases between. CDR3 length: 12 amino acids. Germline CDR1 reads SGHNT; CDR2 reads YYREEE (reference sequence). Study conclusions and caveats: Comparison of clonotypes with VDJdb favored anti-spike CD8 responses while missing private and CD4 specificities.

The clonotype comes from an adult who was a healthcare worker with PCR-confirmed SARS-CoV-2 infection or an uninfected control (not recorded which). V and J are TRBV5-4 and TRBJ2-4; D is ambiguous. Material: whole blood. The CDR3 nucleotides are TGTGCCAGCAGCTTGGAGGCGGCCGTTCAGTACTTC. Its protein is CASSLEAAVQYF.